This T cell receptor beta chain was identified during a study of T cell responses to AZD1222 COVID-19 vaccine. This table comes from immunoSEQ multiplex PCR, and its TCRdb copy is limited to in-frame clones, with some not included. The sample carries 100,000 to 150,000 clones, roughly nine tenths recorded once. Germline loops: CDR1 LGHDT, CDR2 YNNKEL (reference sequence). The V end was cut by 5 bases, the J end by 8 bases, with 19 bases between. CDR3 size: 15 residues. The chain recombines TRBV3-1 (or the pseudogene TRBV3-2) with TRBJ2-1; a possible D gene is TRBD1 (6 bases). The source of this sequence is an adult in good health. This specimen was peripheral blood, taken on day 0 of AZD1222 vaccination. CDR3 protein: CASSDTGHFPHEQFF. The CDR3 DNA follows: TGTGCCAGCAGCGACACGGGACACTTCCCCCATGAGCAGTTCTTC.